What follows are 27 T cell receptor beta chains derived from one specimen sequenced in a study of T cell responses to AZD1222 COVID-19 vaccine (dated by TCRdb to about 2021). The time point label corresponds to: baseline before first vaccination. Receptor libraries were prepared by the immunoSEQ multiplex PCR assay. The immuneACCESS repertoire file appears here via TCRdb, limited to in-frame rearrangements. These files lack a portion of the clones; in checked studies, under half of the deficit traces to unresolved V genes, and the cause of the others is not known. The sample data list about 130,000 clones, and around 84% of these were observed just once. The ten largest clones take up over 3.5% of the sample. The sample in question was peripheral blood, obtained on day 0 of AZD1222 vaccination. The source is an adult in good health.

V gene TRBV6-2 or TRBV6-3 combines with J gene TRBJ2-5; D is possibly TRBD2 (7 bases). The V and J ends lost 2 bases and 4 bases respectively, with 20 bases between them. The CDR3 runs 17 residues. Germline CDR1 and CDR2: MNHEY and SVGEGT. The CDR3 protein is CASSYRPGGGFRETQYF. CDR3 sequence (DNA): TGTGCCAGCAGTTACCGGCCGGGCGGGGGCTTCCGAGAGACCCAGTACTTC.

The chain employs TRBV30 and TRBJ2-7; TRBD1 aligns across 8 bases. V shed 5 bases and J 3 bases; nucleotides not matched to a gene: 12. Germline V gene data show CDR1 as GTSNPN and CDR2 as SVGIG (reference sequence). This CDR3 has 15 residues. This CDR3 is CAWGPRQGADYEQYF. For the CDR3, the DNA is TGTGCCTGGGGTCCCCGGCAGGGGGCGGACTACGAGCAGTACTTC.

V gene TRBV15 combines with J gene TRBJ1-1; D is undetermined. V was clipped by 0 bases and J by 5 bases, with 10 bases between them. CDR3 length equals 14 residues. Germline V gene data show CDR1 as LNHNV and CDR2 as YYDKDF (reference sequence). CDR3 sequence (DNA): TGTGCCACCAGCAGAGATCTAAAGGATACTGAAGCTTTCTTT. Encoded protein: CATSRDLKDTEAFF.

The gene calls are TRBV7-2 and TRBJ1-2; D not certain. This CDR3 contains 13 residues. In germline, CDR1 is SGHTA, CDR2 FQGNSA. Trimming pared 5 bases from V and 10 bases from J, leaving 17 bases between. CDR3 coding DNA: TGTGCCAGCAGCATCCGGAAACAGACCTTCTACACCTTC. Translated: CASSIRKQTFYTF. The full variable domain, in which reference TRBV7-2 and TRBJ1-2 provide the parts outside the CDR3, is GAGVSQSPSNKVTEKGKDVELRCDPISGHTALYWYRQSLGQGLEFLIYFQGNSAPDKSGLPSDRFSAERTGGSVSTLTIQRTQQEDSAVYLCASSIRKQTFYTFGSGTRLTVV.

V and J are TRBV2 and TRBJ2-1; 7 positions match TRBD2. The germline V gene encodes CDR1 SNHLY and CDR2 FYNNEI. This CDR3 comprises 17 residues. J gave up 0 bases and V 6 bases, and 11 bases lay outside the gene matches. The CDR3 loop reads CASRRNGGLSSYNEQFF. The CDR3 nucleotides are TGTGCCAGCAGACGAAATGGGGGACTATCCTCCTACAATGAGCAGTTCTTC.

The V call is TRBV10-2, the J call TRBJ1-5, with D uncertain. CDR3 size: 14 residues. Germline-derived CDR1 and CDR2 are WSHSY and SAAADI. The CDR3 region is CPPRRREVGQPQHF. CDR3 nucleotides: TGCCCCCCCCGTCGACGGGAGGTAGGGCAGCCCCAGCATTTT.

The rearrangement links TRBV6-7 to TRBJ2-3; D could derive from TRBD1 or TRBD2 (5 bases each). TRBV6-7 is designated an ORF whose function remains uncertain. The V end lost 6 bases, the J end lost 2 bases, and 27 bases lay between the germline ends. This CDR3 spans 19 amino acids. The CDR3: CASRSPSTAGVGTTDTQYF. The CDR3 bases are TGTGCCAGCAGGTCTCCTTCCACGGCCGGGGTCGGGACCACAGATACGCAGTATTTT.

The chain combines TRBV12-5 with TRBJ2-1, with D hard to call. This CDR3 is 14 amino acids long. Trimming removed 5 bases from V and 8 bases from J, with 16 bases in between. CDR1 and CDR2 from the germline V gene are LGHNT and FRNRAP. This CDR3 reads CASGPGSAFDEQFF. CDR3 bases: TGTGCTAGTGGTCCCGGGTCAGCCTTTGATGAGCAGTTCTTC.

The chain recombines TRBV6-1 with TRBJ1-6; a weak D match, TRBD1 (5 bases). The CDR3 runs to 15 residues. The germline V and J ends were trimmed by 3 bases and 7 bases, with 13 bases remaining between them. Germline V gene sequence: CDR1 MNHNS, CDR2 SASEGT. The CDR3 DNA is TGTGCCAGCAGTGATTCGGGGCTCGTGAATTCACCCCTCCACTTT. It translates to CASSDSGLVNSPLHF.

V usage is TRBV6-5 and J usage is TRBJ1-3, with no clear D. V was cut by 11 bases and J by 3 bases, with 11 bases left in between. CDR3 length: 12 residues. Germline CDR1 MNHEY, CDR2 SVGAGI. The CDR3 region has the DNA TGTGCCCAAAGCAGGAGTGGAAACACCATATATTTT. The encoded protein is CAQSRSGNTIYF.

The genes are TRBV7-2 and TRBJ1-2, with D perhaps matching TRBD1 (6 bases). The ends were cut back, 2 bases at V and 0 bases at J, with 13 bases in the middle. CDR1 SGHTA and CDR2 FQGNSA come from the germline V gene. The CDR3 is 16 amino acids. The DNA of the CDR3 is TGTGCCAGCAGCTTACGCAGGGGAAATACTAACTATGGCTACACCTTC. Translated: CASSLRRGNTNYGYTF.

This clone was seen a single time. The rearrangement links TRBV6-5 to TRBJ1-2; 7 bases agree with TRBD1. The V gene end was trimmed by 8 bases and the J gene end by 7 bases; junction bases not matched to a gene: 13. CDR1 and CDR2 from the germline V gene are MNHEY and SVGAGI. This CDR3 region has 14 residues. The CDR3 region is CASHYRGGEFGYTF. As DNA, the CDR3 is TGTGCCAGCCACTACAGGGGAGGGGAGTTTGGCTACACCTTC.

This chain connects TRBV9 to TRBJ1-3, with a tentative D call TRBD1 (6 bases). The CDR3 has 17 residues. Trimming stripped 0 bases from V and 1 base from J, with 14 bases between. CDR1 is SGDLS, CDR2 YYNGEE, per germline. CDR3 in DNA: TGTGCCAGCAGCGTAGCTGCACAGGGTTCTTCTGGAAACACCATATATTTT. Its protein product is CASSVAAQGSSGNTIYF.

This chain uses TRBV5-1 with TRBJ1-2; D is ambiguous. Germline V gives CDR1 SGHRS, CDR2 YFSETQ. Trimming took 2 bases from V and 2 from J, leaving 10 bases between them. The CDR3 is made up of 14 amino acids. Here the CDR3 reads CASSLTATNYGYTF. CDR3 DNA: TGCGCCAGCAGCTTAACAGCAACCAACTATGGCTACACCTTC.

The chain recombines TRBV7-8 with TRBJ1-2; 7 nucleotides align to TRBD1. The germline V gene encodes CDR1 SGHVS and CDR2 FQNEAQ. V gave up 0 bases and J gave up 4 bases; unmatched junction bases: 5. There are 15 residues in the CDR3. CDR3 DNA sequence: TGTGCCAGCAGCTTAGCGACAGGGTTAGGCTATGGCTACACCTTC. Residues: CASSLATGLGYGYTF.

DNA of the CDR3: TGTGCCAGCGGACGGGGGGTTTACGAGCAGTACTTC. Residues: CASGRGVYEQYF. The chain employs TRBV9 and TRBJ2-7, with 7 nucleotides matching TRBD2. V lost 7 bases, J lost 4 bases, and 5 bases stayed unmatched. Germline CDR1 SGDLS, CDR2 YYNGEE. The CDR3 extends over 12 amino acids.

The CDR3 sequence is CASSSQGETEAFF. In DNA form, the CDR3 reads TGCGCCAGCAGCTCCCAGGGAGAAACTGAAGCTTTCTTT. The V call is TRBV5-1, the J call TRBJ1-1, with D tentatively TRBD1 (5 bases). CDR1 SGHRS and CDR2 YFSETQ come from the germline V gene. The CDR3 has 13 residues. V shed 3 bases and J shed 5 bases, with 11 bases lying between them.

The rearrangement joins TRBV4-2 to TRBJ2-3, with TRBD2 matching over 16 bases. Germline CDR1 LGHNA, CDR2 YNFKEQ. With V trimmed by 2 bases and J by 1 base, 15 bases remained unmatched. CDR3 size: 22 residues. CDR3 DNA sequence: TGTGCCAGCAGCCAACTACTATCCCCGGGACTAGCGGGGGGGCGCGGCACAGATACGCAGTATTTT. Its protein product is CASSQLLSPGLAGGRGTDTQYF.

The J gene is TRBJ1-1, the V gene TRBV27; D remains unclear. The V end was cut by 6 bases, the J end by 11 bases, with 19 bases between. Per germline, CDR1 MNHEY and CDR2 SMNVEV (reference sequence). This CDR3 contains 13 residues. DNA of the CDR3: TGTGCCAGCAGAACGGACCGTATTGGTGTGGCTTTCTTT. Translated, it gives CASRTDRIGVAFF.

V gene TRBV6-5 combines with J gene TRBJ2-1, with 9 bases aligning to TRBD1. V gave up 3 bases and J gave up 8 bases; unmatched junction bases: 11. The CDR3 runs 16 residues. CDR1 and CDR2 (germline): MNHEY, SVGAGI. The CDR3 spells CASSYGTEQGADEQFF. CDR3 DNA sequence: TGTGCCAGCAGTTATGGGACGGAACAGGGGGCCGATGAGCAGTTCTTC.

The genes are TRBV15 and TRBJ2-1; D remains ambiguous. Trimming left V 6 bases short and J 0 bases short, with 18 bases between. The CDR3 has 17 amino acids. Germline V gene sequence: CDR1 LNHNV, CDR2 YYDKDF (reference sequence). The DNA for the CDR3 is TGTGCCACCAGTCAAGTAAGGACGGTGAGCTCCTACAATGAGCAGTTCTTC. Translating gives CATSQVRTVSSYNEQFF.

This rearrangement joins TRBV2 to TRBJ2-2; D is perhaps TRBD1 (6 bases). The germline gives CDR1 SNHLY, CDR2 FYNNEI. V was cut by 7 bases and J by 7 bases, with 10 bases left in between. The CDR3 has 12 amino acids. In nucleotides, the CDR3 is TGTGCCAGCAATAAGGGGGACGGGGAGCTGTTTTTT. Its translation is CASNKGDGELFF.

This rearrangement joins TRBV7-9 to TRBJ1-2; D not resolved. In germline, CDR1 is SEHNR, CDR2 FQNEAQ (reference sequence). CDR3 length: 14 residues. V shed 5 bases and J shed 5 bases, with 15 bases lying between them. CDR3 in DNA: TGTGCCAGCAGCCTCGGCCTTAATGGTTATGGCTACACCTTC. Translating gives CASSLGLNGYGYTF.

The V and J genes are TRBV5-4 and TRBJ1-3, with no clear D. Deletions cut 9 bases from V and 1 base from J, with 11 bases between. From germline, CDR1 is SGHNT and CDR2 YYREEE (reference sequence). There are 13 residues in the CDR3. The CDR3: CATGRFSGNTIYF. As DNA, the CDR3 is TGTGCCACCGGACGGTTTTCTGGAAACACCATATATTTT.

V is TRBV5-6 and J is TRBJ1-2, with D unresolved. The CDR3 sequence is 17 residues long. Germline V gene lookup returns CDR1 SGHDT and CDR2 YYEEEE. V lost 0 bases to trimming and J lost 4 bases, with 19 bases between them. CDR3 region: CASSLAPGKGEIYGYTF. Here the CDR3 DNA reads TGTGCCAGCAGCTTGGCTCCCGGCAAAGGTGAGATCTATGGCTACACCTTC.

This chain links TRBV3-1 (or the pseudogene TRBV3-2) with TRBJ2-3; 7 bases align to TRBD1. V was pared by 4 bases and J by 5 bases, with 12 bases of the junction left unmatched. The CDR3 spans 16 residues. Germline V gives CDR1 LGHDT, CDR2 YNNKEL (reference sequence). As DNA, the CDR3 is TGTGCCAGCAGCCCTACAGGGGCCAGGGTAATAGATACGCAGTATTTT. Amino acid sequence: CASSPTGARVIDTQYF.

The chain employs TRBV28 and TRBJ2-1; 13 bases map to TRBD2. The V and J ends lost 7 bases and 0 bases, in that order; junction bases with no gene match: 9. Germline loops: CDR1 MDHEN, CDR2 SYDVKM. The CDR3 has 18 residues. Here the CDR3 DNA reads TGTGCCAGCACCCCCAGGACTAGCGGGGGACCCTCCTACAATGAGCAGTTCTTC. Its protein product is CASTPRTSGGPSYNEQFF. Together with reference TRBV28 and TRBJ2-1, the CDR3 gives the full variable domain: DVKVTQSSRYLVKRTGEKVFLECVQDMDHENMFWYRQDPGLGLRLIYFSYDVKMKEKGDIPEGYSVSREKKERFSLILESASTNQTSMYLCASTPRTSGGPSYNEQFFGPGTRLTVL.